This T cell receptor beta chain was observed in a study of T cells expressing NK-cell markers. The CDR3 loop spans 15 amino acids. Germline V gives CDR1 ENHRY, CDR2 SYGVKD. From the 5' RACE reads, TCRdb lists one entry per CDR3 protein and no DNA. Recorded here are roughly 300,000 distinct CDR3 sequences; the top ten clones represent more than 3.5%. The chain has TRBV10-3 and TRBJ1-5. The TCR was taken from a woman between 18 and 75 years old in good health. The sample comprised blood T cells: a sorted CD56 or NKG2C T cell subset, CD4+ or CD8+ T cells, or bulk PBMC T cells (not recorded which). The CDR3 reads CAIRGGRADGEPQHF.